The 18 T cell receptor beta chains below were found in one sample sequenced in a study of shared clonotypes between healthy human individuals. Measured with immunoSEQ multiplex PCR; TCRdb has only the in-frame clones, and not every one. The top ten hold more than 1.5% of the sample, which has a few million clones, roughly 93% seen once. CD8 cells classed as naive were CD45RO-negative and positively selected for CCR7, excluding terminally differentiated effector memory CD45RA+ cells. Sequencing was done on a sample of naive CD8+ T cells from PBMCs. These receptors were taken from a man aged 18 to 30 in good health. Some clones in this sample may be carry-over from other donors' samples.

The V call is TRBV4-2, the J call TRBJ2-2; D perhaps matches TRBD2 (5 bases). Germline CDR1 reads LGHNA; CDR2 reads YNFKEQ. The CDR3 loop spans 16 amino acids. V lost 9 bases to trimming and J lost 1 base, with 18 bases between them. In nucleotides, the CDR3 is TGTGCCAGTACCCCGTCTCACGGGATGAACACCGGGGAGCTGTTTTTT. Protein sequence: CASTPSHGMNTGELFF.

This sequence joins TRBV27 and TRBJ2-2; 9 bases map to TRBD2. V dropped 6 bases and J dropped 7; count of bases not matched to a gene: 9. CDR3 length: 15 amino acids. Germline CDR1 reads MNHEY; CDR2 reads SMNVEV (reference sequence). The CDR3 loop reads CASRGLANGGGELFF. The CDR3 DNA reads TGTGCCAGCAGGGGACTAGCCAACGGTGGCGGGGAGCTGTTTTTT.

The CDR3 sequence: CASREGGTGELFF. The CDR3 nucleotides are TGTGCCAGCAGGGAGGGCGGAACCGGGGAGCTGTTTTTT. The chain recombines TRBV7-9 with TRBJ2-2; D is perhaps TRBD2 (6 bases). This CDR3 comprises 13 residues. V lost 6 bases and J lost 5, with 10 bases in between. Germline lookup yields CDR1 SEHNR and CDR2 FQNEAQ (reference sequence).

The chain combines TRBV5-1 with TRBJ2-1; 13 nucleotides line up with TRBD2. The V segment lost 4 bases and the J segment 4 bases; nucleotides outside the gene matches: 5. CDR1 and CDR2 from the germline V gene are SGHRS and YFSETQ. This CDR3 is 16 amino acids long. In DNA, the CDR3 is TGCGCCAGCAGCGTGGGACTAGCGGGATATTACAATGAGCAGTTCTTC. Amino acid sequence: CASSVGLAGYYNEQFF.

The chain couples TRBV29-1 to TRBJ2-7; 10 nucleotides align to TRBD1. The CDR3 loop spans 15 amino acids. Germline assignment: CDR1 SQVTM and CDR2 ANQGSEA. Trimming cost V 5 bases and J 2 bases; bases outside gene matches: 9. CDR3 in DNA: TGCAGCGTTATCCCGGGGGACAGGGGCACCTACGAGCAGTACTTC. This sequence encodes CSVIPGDRGTYEQYF.

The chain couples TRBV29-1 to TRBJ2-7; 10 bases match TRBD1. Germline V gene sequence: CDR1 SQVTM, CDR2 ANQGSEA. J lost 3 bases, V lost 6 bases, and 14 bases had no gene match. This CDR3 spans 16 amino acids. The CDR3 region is CSVPFYETGGGYEQYF. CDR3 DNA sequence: TGCAGCGTGCCCTTTTATGAGACAGGGGGCGGCTACGAGCAGTACTTC.

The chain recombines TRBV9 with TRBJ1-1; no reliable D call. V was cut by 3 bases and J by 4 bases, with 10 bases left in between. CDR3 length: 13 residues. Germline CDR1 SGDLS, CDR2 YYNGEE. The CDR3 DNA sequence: TGTGCCAGCAGCGAGGGCCGACGCACTGAAGCTTTCTTT. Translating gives CASSEGRRTEAFF.

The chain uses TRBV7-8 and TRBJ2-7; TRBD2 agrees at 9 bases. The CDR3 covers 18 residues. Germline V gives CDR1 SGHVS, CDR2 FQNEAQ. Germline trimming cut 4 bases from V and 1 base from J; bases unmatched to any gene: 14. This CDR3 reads CASSWGLAASPRSYEQYF. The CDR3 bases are TGTGCCAGCAGCTGGGGACTAGCAGCGTCCCCACGATCCTACGAGCAGTACTTC.

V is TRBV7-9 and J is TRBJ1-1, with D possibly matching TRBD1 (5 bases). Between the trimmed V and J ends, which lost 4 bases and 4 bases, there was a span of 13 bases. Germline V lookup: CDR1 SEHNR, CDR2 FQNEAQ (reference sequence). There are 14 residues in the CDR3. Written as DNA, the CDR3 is TGTGCCAGCAGCTCAATTTGGGGCGGCACTGAAGCTTTCTTT. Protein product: CASSSIWGGTEAFF.

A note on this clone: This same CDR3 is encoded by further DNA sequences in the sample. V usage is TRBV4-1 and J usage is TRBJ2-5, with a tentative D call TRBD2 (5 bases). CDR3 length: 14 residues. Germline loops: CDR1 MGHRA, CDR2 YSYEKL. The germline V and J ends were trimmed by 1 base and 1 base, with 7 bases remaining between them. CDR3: CASSQVAGQETQYF. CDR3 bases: TGCGCCAGCAGCCAAGTGGCGGGCCAAGAGACCCAGTACTTC.

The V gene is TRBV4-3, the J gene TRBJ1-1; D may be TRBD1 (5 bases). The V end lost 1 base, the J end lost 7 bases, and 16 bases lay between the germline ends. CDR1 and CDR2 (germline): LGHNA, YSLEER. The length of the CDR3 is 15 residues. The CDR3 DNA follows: TGCGCCAGCAGCCAAGGGTCTATGGGGGACTATGAAGCTTTCTTT. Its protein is CASSQGSMGDYEAFF.

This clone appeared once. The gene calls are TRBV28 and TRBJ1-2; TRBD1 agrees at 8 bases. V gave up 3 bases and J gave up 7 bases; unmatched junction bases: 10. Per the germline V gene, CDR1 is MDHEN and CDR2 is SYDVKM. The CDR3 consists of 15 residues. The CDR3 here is CASSLGTGHPSGYTF. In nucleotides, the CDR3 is TGTGCCAGCAGTTTGGGGACAGGCCACCCCAGTGGCTACACCTTC.

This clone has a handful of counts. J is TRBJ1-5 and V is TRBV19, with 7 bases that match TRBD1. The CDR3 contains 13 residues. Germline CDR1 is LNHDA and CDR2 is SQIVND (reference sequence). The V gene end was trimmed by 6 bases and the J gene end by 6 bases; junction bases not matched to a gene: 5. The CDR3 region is CASSWDSLQPQHF. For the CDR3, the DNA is TGTGCCAGTAGCTGGGACAGCCTTCAGCCCCAGCATTTT.

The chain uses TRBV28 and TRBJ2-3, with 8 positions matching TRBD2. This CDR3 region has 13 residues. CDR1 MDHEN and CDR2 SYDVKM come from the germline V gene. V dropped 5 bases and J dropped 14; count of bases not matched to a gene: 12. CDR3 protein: CASSRGGVAGSYF. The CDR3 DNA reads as TGTGCCAGCAGTCGCGGTGGGGTAGCGGGATCGTATTTT.

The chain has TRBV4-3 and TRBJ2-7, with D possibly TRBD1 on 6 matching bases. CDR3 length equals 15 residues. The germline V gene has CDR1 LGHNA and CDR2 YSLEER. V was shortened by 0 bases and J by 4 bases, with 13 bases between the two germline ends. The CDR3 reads CASSQERGNNYEQYF. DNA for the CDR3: TGCGCCAGCAGCCAAGAAAGGGGGAATAATTACGAGCAGTACTTC.

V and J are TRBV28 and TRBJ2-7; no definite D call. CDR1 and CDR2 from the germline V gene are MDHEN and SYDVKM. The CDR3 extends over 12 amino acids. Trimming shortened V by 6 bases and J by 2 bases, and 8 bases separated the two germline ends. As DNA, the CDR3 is TGTGCCAGCAGCCGAACACCCTACGAGCAGTACTTC. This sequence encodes CASSRTPYEQYF. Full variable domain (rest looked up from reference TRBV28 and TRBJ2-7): DVKVTQSSRYLVKRTGEKVFLECVQDMDHENMFWYRQDPGLGLRLIYFSYDVKMKEKGDIPEGYSVSREKKERFSLILESASTNQTSMYLCASSRTPYEQYFGPGTRLTVT.

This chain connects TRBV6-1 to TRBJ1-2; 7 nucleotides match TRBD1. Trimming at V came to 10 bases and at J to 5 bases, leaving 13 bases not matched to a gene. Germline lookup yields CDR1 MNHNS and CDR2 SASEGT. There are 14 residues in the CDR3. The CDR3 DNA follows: TGTGCCAACAGGGGTTTGGGTGTAGGATATGGCTACACCTTC. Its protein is CANRGLGVGYGYTF.

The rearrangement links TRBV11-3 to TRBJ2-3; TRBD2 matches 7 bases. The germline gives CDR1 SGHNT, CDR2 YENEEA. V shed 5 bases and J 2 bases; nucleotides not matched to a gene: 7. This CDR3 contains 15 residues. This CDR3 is CASSPTRGVTDTQYF. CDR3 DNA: TGTGCCAGCAGCCCTACTCGGGGGGTCACAGATACGCAGTATTTT.